A selection of T cell receptor beta chains follows, all from one sample in a study of shared clonotypes between healthy human individuals. The data were produced by immunoSEQ multiplex PCR, yet TCRdb's version contains in-frame clones alone and is incomplete. The table records hundreds of thousands of clones, 76% of them present only once. Sample: PBMCs. These receptors originate from a woman in her 40s in good health. Some clones in this sample may be carry-over from other donors' samples. Each CDR3 is given with its conserved first and last residue. Fields, in order: J gene, V gene, CDR3 protein.

TRBJ2-5 | TRBV28 | CASSLWTFPTQYF
TRBJ2-7 | TRBV6-5 | CASSSTGTSYEQYF
TRBJ1-4 | TRBV28 | CASSRPRFNEKLFF
TRBJ2-1 | TRBV4-2 | CASSQTWTGEKRSYNEQFF
TRBJ2-1 | TRBV9 | CASSMTTNNEQFF
TRBJ2-1 | TRBV19 | CASSIANEQFF
TRBJ1-5 | TRBV30 | CAWSLEGDQPQHF
TRBJ2-6 | TRBV30 | CAWTHASNVLTF
TRBJ2-1 | TRBV5-4 | CASSPGGAGVYNEQFF
TRBJ2-7 | TRBV7-2 | CASTPGLAGGSYEQYF
TRBJ2-1 | TRBV28 | CASRLDGLEQFF
TRBJ2-7 | TRBV10-2 | CASSESELAETYEQYF
TRBJ1-2 | TRBV7-9 | CASSSEQGYGYTF
TRBJ1-1 | TRBV5-4 | CASSLGDRGTEAFF
TRBJ2-7 | TRBV11-3 | CASSSGGNLYEQYF
TRBJ2-7 | TRBV5-3 | CASSFLRYSPYEQYF
TRBJ2-2 | TRBV2 | CASSVLAGVTGELFF
TRBJ1-3 | TRBV28 | CASSSGFYGNTIYF
TRBJ1-5 | TRBV7-8 | CASSLVAGGLGQPQHF
TRBJ1-4 | TRBV5-1 | CASSPDATNEKLFF
TRBJ2-1 | TRBV6-4 | CASSKGLAGGEQFF
TRBJ1-2 | TRBV28 | CASSSGQGRTNYGYTF
TRBJ1-6 | TRBV5-1 | CASSLGQGNSPLHF
TRBJ1-5 | TRBV19 | CASSIEGNQPQHF
TRBJ2-1 | TRBV2 | CASNGQGYNEQFF
TRBJ2-2 | TRBV6-4 | CASSDSGSNTGELFF
TRBJ2-1 | TRBV6-5 | CASSYQPGVSNEQFF
TRBJ1-5 | TRBV6-5 | CASRPTGEANQPQHF
TRBJ2-1 | TRBV27 | CASSTPTSGRGFYNEQFF
TRBJ2-7 | TRBV5-6 | CASSLTAYEQYF
TRBJ1-5 | TRBV5-1 | CASSLEPGGWSNQPQHF
TRBJ2-1 | TRBV13 | CASSLQGAHEQFF
TRBJ2-1 | TRBV6-5 | CASSSPGLVGNEQFF
TRBJ2-1 | TRBV5-1 | CASNNGQEYNEQFF
TRBJ2-1 | TRBV5-1 | CASSLVEGQGDYEQFF
TRBJ2-4 | TRBV7-2 | CASSLRGIGGAGQNIQYF
TRBJ1-2 | TRBV10-3 | CAISRRDSQTEGYTF
TRBJ1-1 | TRBV6-1 | CATIGGLLNTEAFF
TRBJ2-5 | TRBV29-1 | CSVEVPTSGSLQETQYF
TRBJ2-7 | TRBV7-9 | CASSFRGTSYEQYF
TRBJ2-7 | TRBV7-9 | CASSLVLAGPYEQYF
TRBJ2-1 | TRBV7-3 | CASSLSGRNNEQFF
TRBJ2-5 | TRBV7-2 | CASTPSGRMETQYF
TRBJ2-7 | TRBV7-8 | CASSLEVGGQYF
TRBJ2-3 | TRBV7-9 | CASSGRGTDTQYF
TRBJ2-1 | TRBV7-9 | CASSLALQLAGGINEQFF
TRBJ2-1 | TRBV7-3 | CASSLVSGGVNEQFF
TRBJ2-1 | TRBV5-6 | CASSPPPGLAAQNEQFF
TRBJ2-2 | TRBV7-2 | CASSQRTGGVTGELFF
TRBJ2-1 | TRBV11-2 | CASSLDRGTPEFF
TRBJ1-4 | TRBV18 | CASSTRQATNEKLFF
TRBJ1-1 | TRBV6-4 | CASRLRLNTEAFF